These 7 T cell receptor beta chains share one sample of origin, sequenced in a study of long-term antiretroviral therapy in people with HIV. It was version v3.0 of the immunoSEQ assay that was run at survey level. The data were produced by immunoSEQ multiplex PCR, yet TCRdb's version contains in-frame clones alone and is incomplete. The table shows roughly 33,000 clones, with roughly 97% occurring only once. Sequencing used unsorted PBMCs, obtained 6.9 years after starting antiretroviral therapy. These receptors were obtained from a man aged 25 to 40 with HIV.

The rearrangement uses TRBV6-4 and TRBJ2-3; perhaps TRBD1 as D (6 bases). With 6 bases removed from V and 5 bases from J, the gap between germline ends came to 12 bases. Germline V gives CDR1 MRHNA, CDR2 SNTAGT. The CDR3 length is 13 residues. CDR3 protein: CASRENREDTQYF. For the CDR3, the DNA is TGTGCCAGCAGAGAAAACAGGGAAGATACGCAGTATTTT.

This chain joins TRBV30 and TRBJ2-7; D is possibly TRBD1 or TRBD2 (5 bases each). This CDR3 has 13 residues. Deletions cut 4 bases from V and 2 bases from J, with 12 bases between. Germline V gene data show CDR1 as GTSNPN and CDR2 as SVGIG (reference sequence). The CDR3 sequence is CAWNPGTTYEQYF. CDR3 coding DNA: TGTGCCTGGAACCCCGGGACCACCTACGAGCAGTACTTC.

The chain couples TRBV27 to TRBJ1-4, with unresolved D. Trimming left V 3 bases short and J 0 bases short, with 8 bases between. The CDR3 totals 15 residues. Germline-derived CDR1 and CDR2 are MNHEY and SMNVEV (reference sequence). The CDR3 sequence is CASSLAIATNEKLFF. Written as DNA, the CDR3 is TGTGCCAGCAGTTTGGCCATTGCAACTAATGAAAAACTGTTTTTT.

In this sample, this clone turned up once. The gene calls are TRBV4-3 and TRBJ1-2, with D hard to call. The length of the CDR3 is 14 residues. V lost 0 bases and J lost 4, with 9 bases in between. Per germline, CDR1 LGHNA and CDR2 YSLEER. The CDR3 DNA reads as TGCGCCAGCAGCCAAGAGCTCTCCTTCTATGGCTACACCTTC. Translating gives CASSQELSFYGYTF.

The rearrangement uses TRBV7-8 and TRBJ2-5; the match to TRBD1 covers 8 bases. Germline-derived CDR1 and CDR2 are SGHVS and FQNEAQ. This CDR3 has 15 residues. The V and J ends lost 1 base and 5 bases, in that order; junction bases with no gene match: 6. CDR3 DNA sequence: TGTGCCAGCAGCTTAGTGGCAGGGGGCAGTGAGACCCAGTACTTC. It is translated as CASSLVAGGSETQYF. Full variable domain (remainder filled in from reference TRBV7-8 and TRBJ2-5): GAGVSQSPRYKVAKRGQDVALRCDPISGHVSLFWYQQALGQGPEFLTYFQNEAQLDKSGLPSDRFFAERPEGSVSTLKIQRTQQEDSAVYLCASSLVAGGSETQYFGPGTRLLVL.

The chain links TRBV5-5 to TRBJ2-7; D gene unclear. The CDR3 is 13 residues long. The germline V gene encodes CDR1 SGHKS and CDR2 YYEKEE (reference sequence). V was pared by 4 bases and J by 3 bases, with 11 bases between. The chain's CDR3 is CASSPTEVYEQYF. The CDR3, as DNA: TGTGCCAGCAGCCCCACTGAGGTCTACGAGCAGTACTTC.

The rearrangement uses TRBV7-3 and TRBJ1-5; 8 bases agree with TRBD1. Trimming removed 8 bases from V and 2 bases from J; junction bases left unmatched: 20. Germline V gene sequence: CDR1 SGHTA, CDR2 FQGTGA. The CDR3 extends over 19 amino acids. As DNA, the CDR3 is TGTGCCAGCCTGCACTTTGACCAGGGGGCACTTTGGGGCAATCAGCCCCAGCATTTT. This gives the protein CASLHFDQGALWGNQPQHF.